This T cell receptor (beta chain) was profiled in a study of blood T cells in healthy people across ages (dated by TCRdb to about 2015). Regarding the research as a whole: In model experiments, template switching captured about one uniquely barcoded TCR beta cDNA molecule for every two T cells. Age-related changes in TCR beta repertoire diversity were measured in the study by deep sequencing normalized with unique cDNA molecular identifiers. The study analyzed two additional independent replicas of 1 million unique cDNA reads from the same blood draw for two donors, one aged 18 to 29 and one aged 80 or older. Donors were grouped into four age groups: young (average approximately 15 years), middle-aged (39), aged (roughly 62) and long-lived (approximately 82). To avoid experimental bias, donors of different ages were distributed randomly across sequencing lanes.

This clonotype was counted many times. No antigen is known for it. There are no base qualities to consult, and no much larger clone falls within one base. Libraries were made using 5' RACE. The instrument given in TCRdb is Illumina HiSeq 2500. The second PCR ran for roughly 7 to 11 cycles and used a J-beta primer mix along with a sample-barcoded 5' primer. A template-switch 5' adaptor carrying 12 random nucleotides introduced a unique molecular identifier onto each TCR beta cDNA molecule. Each sample yielded at least 2.5 million CDR3-containing paired-end reads. First-strand cDNA was synthesized from all RNA with the Mint cDNA synthesis kit, primed by a TRBC-specific oligonucleotide. Following uracil-DNA glycosylase treatment, all cDNA underwent a first 18-cycle PCR with the universal primers M1SS and BC2_uni_R. The authors' analysis ran thus. Normalization of each sample was performed by random selection of 1 million high-quality reads, each carrying a distinct molecular identifier. Instead of being binned into consensus sequences, reads with shared molecular identifiers were discarded. MiTCR, with a Q25 quality threshold and the strictest error-elimination algorithm, was used for CDR3 identification, clonotype clustering and error correction. A nonparametric unseen species model with Euler transformation was used to estimate lower-bound total TCR beta diversity. In TCRdb, the public reads were trimmed at Q25 with fastp and aligned with MiXCR, with productive beta chains retained. Under each unique CDR3 protein, matching rows form one entry showing the most common genes and DNA. TCRdb, rather than the study authors, made the V and J calls. In all, the sample holds approximately 810,000 distinct CDR3 sequences, and 25% to 30% of those were seen once. In total, the top ten clones hold 17% of the sample.

Points the paper makes about the study in general: Compared with the aged group, more naive CD4+ T cells, fewer expanded clones and increased TCR diversity were shown by the long-lived group, suggesting age selection. Observed TCR beta diversity correlated strongly with the percentage of naive T cells measured by flow cytometry. Total diversity estimates from one million sequenced T cells were considered lower bounds and underestimates. Conclusive comparison of naive and antigen-experienced compartments was prevented by the profiling of bulk unsorted PBMCs. As age increased, observed TCR beta diversity per million T cells dropped in a roughly linear way, and a significant reduction was already evident by age 40. Donor CMV infection status was unknown, potentially confounding age-related changes in expanded clonotypes.

The donors were 40 or so Caucasian individuals from Russia, aged roughly 6 to 95 years, who were systemically healthy. Around 9.9 milliliters of peripheral blood were collected from each donor into EDTA-treated Vacutainer tubes. PBMCs were isolated by Ficoll-Paque density-gradient centrifugation, with at least 6.5 million obtained per sample. Total RNA, at least 6 micrograms per sample, was extracted from PBMCs with Trizol reagent. For every donor, flow cytometry on a PBMC aliquot measured the percentage of naive CD45RAhigh/CD27high T cells. The CDR3, from cysteine to phenylalanine, totals 15 residues. Only the CDR3 part of the read is kept: 45 bases, read in frame from the first base. As encoded in the germline V gene, CDR1 is MGHDK while CDR2 is SYGVNS. Trimming takes 3 bases off V and 2 bases off J; junction bases not matched to a gene: 5.

This receptor was obtained from a woman aged 80 or older in good health. Here the chain combines TRBV25-1 and TRBJ2-3, and 7 junctional nucleotides match TRBD1. Sample: blood. The CDR3 region reads CASSDGDSLTDTQYF. The nucleotides read TGTGCCAGCAGTGACGGGGACAGCCTCACAGATACGCAGTATTTT.